Listed here are 3 T cell receptor beta chains from one sample, sequenced in a study of human T cells and chemical hapten exposure. Time point indicated: patch test 3, about 24 weeks after DPC sensitization. Treatment denoted: therapeutic diphenylcyclopropenone sensitization with weekly scalp DPC. TCRdb ran MiXCR on the RACE reads and lists one entry per CDR3 protein. Seen here are about 84,000 distinct CDR3 sequences, under 14% observed once, and the top ten hold about 3.5%. The specimen comprised whole blood, sampled in connection with sensitization to the hapten diphenylcyclopropenone (DPC). The origin of the receptors is a woman aged 50 to 60 with alopecia areata. Some clones in this sample may be carry-over from other donors' samples.

The rearrangement links TRBV18 to TRBJ1-1, with 9 bases that match TRBD1. The CDR3 length is 17 residues. Trimming took 0 bases from V and 1 from J; bases not matched to a gene: 6. Germline assignment: CDR1 KGHSH and CDR2 LQKENI. CDR3 nucleotide sequence: TGTGCCAGCTCACCACCGGGACAGGGAGGCTGGAACACTGAAGCTTTCTTT. Its translation: CASSPPGQGGWNTEAFF.

The chain recombines TRBV11-2 with TRBJ2-5; D assignment may be TRBD1 or TRBD2 (5 bases each). Germline loops: CDR1 SGHAT, CDR2 FQNNGV. CDR3 size: 13 residues. With 3 bases removed from V and 4 bases from J, the gap between germline ends came to 9 bases. This chain's CDR3 is CASSLGTVETQYF. CDR3 bases: TGTGCCAGCAGCTTGGGGACGGTAGAGACCCAGTACTTC.

At least ten counts were recorded for this clonotype. The V gene is TRBV28, the J gene TRBJ1-2; a possible D gene is TRBD1 (5 bases). The CDR3 sequence is 15 residues long. The germline V and J ends were trimmed by 7 bases and 3 bases, with 18 bases remaining between them. Germline assignment: CDR1 MDHEN and CDR2 SYDVKM. CDR3 nucleotide sequence: TGTGCCAGCAACCGGGACGGTCGGGCGTACTATGGCTACACCTTC. This translates into CASNRDGRAYYGYTF.